What follows are 17 T cell receptor beta chains derived from one specimen sequenced in a study of T-cell reconstitution after alpha-beta-depleted transplantation in children (dated by TCRdb to the mid-2010s). Reading the label with the study, this specimen's treatment or condition is: allogeneic hematopoietic cell transplantation with graft depleted of TCRalphabeta T cells and CD19 B cells. Library preparation employed PCR. Reads for this sample came from an Illumina HiSeq 2500. TCR libraries were prepared with molecular barcoding, using unique molecular identifiers to normalize TCRbeta repertoire quantification. TCRdb reprocessed the public reads (quality trimming at Q25 with fastp, clone calling with MiXCR) and kept in-frame beta chains. Each entry merges the rows of one CDR3 protein and shows their most common DNA and genes. The sample table records 540,000 or so distinct CDR3 sequences; approximately 22% of these occur just once. The top ten clonotypes cover 13% to 15% of the sample.

The specimen was PBMCs, mostly from graft donor cells, collected 360 days after TCRalphabeta/CD19-depleted stem cell transplant. The receptors derive from a boy under two years old who had a stem cell transplant for acute myeloid leukemia, so the T cells may come from the graft donor.

This clonotype appeared a few times. This rearrangement joins TRBV9 to TRBJ2-1; no reliable D call. The germline gives CDR1 SGDLS, CDR2 YYNGEE. V gave up 4 bases and J gave up 8 bases, with 25 bases separating them. There are 17 residues in the CDR3. The chain's CDR3 is CASSPRVTLGWSDEQFF. The CDR3 nucleotides read TGTGCCAGCAGCCCCCGGGTGACACTGGGGTGGAGCGATGAGCAGTTCTTC.

The J gene is TRBJ2-3, the V gene TRBV28; 8 bases are shared with TRBD1. The CDR3 covers 16 residues. The ends lost 2 bases at V and 3 bases at J; junction bases unmatched: 7. Germline loops: CDR1 MDHEN, CDR2 SYDVKM. This CDR3 reads CASSLSPGGGTDTQYF. Written as DNA, the CDR3 is TGTGCCAGCAGTTTAAGTCCAGGGGGCGGGACAGATACGCAGTATTTT. Complete variable domain (other parts from reference TRBV28 and TRBJ2-3): DVKVTQSSRYLVKRTGEKVFLECVQDMDHENMFWYRQDPGLGLRLIYFSYDVKMKEKGDIPEGYSVSREKKERFSLILESASTNQTSMYLCASSLSPGGGTDTQYFGPGTRLTVL.

Only a few counts were recorded for this clonotype. J is TRBJ1-2 and V is TRBV29-1; possible D gene TRBD1, 5 bases. The CDR3 spans 10 residues. Germline V gene data show CDR1 as SQVTM and CDR2 as ANQGSEA. The V gene lost 4 bases and the J gene lost 6 bases, with 6 bases spanning the gap. CDR3 loop: CSVVRDGYTF. Written as DNA, the CDR3 is TGCAGCGTTGTCAGGGATGGCTACACCTTC.

A few counts support this clonotype. V usage is TRBV5-5 and J usage is TRBJ1-1, with D unresolved. Germline lookup yields CDR1 SGHKS and CDR2 YYEKEE (reference sequence). This CDR3 has 13 residues. Deletions cut 0 bases from V and 5 bases from J, with 8 bases between. The CDR3 DNA reads TGTGCCAGCAGCTTGGATTGGGGAACTGAAGCTTTCTTT. Its translation: CASSLDWGTEAFF.

The chain uses TRBV12-3 or TRBV12-4 and TRBJ2-5, with TRBD2 matching 12 bases. Germline trimming cut 6 bases from V and 0 bases from J; bases unmatched to any gene: 8. This CDR3 region has 17 residues. The CDR3 here is CASSDTSGGSYQETQYF. Written as DNA, the CDR3 is TGTGCCAGCAGCGACACTAGCGGGGGGTCGTACCAAGAGACCCAGTACTTC.

This chain uses TRBV29-1 with TRBJ1-4; 7 nucleotides align to TRBD1. The CDR3 runs to 13 residues. V shed 8 bases and J 1 base; nucleotides not matched to a gene: 4. Germline V gene lookup returns CDR1 SQVTM and CDR2 ANQGSEA. DNA for the CDR3: TGCAGCTCCAGACAGGGAACTAATGAAAAACTGTTTTTT. Amino acid sequence: CSSRQGTNEKLFF. Combining the CDR3 with reference TRBV29-1 and TRBJ1-4 gives the whole variable domain SAVISQKPSRDICQRGTSLTIQCQVDSQVTMMFWYRQQPGQSLTLIATANQGSEATYESGFVIDKFPISRPNLTFSTLTVSNMSPEDSSIYLCSSRQGTNEKLFFGSGTQLSVL.

This chain uses TRBV29-1 with TRBJ1-2; the match to TRBD1 covers 7 bases. This CDR3 comprises 12 residues. Germline lookup yields CDR1 SQVTM and CDR2 ANQGSEA. V dropped 3 bases and J dropped 6; count of bases not matched to a gene: 4. The CDR3 DNA sequence: TGCAGCGTTGAGACAGGGTCCGATGGCTACACCTTC. Translation gives CSVETGSDGYTF.

This clonotype was counted ten times or more. The chain uses TRBV20-1 and TRBJ2-3, with 8 positions matching TRBD2. The CDR3 has 13 amino acids. In germline, CDR1 is DFQATT, CDR2 SNEGSKA (reference sequence). J was trimmed by 4 bases and V by 3 bases; bases with no gene match: 3. In nucleotides, the CDR3 is TGCAGTGCTAGCGGGGGGGCTCCAGATACGCAGTATTTT. Protein: CSASGGAPDTQYF.

The chain recombines TRBV7-7 with TRBJ2-3; D might be TRBD2 (6 bases). V lost 1 base and J lost 8, with 13 bases in between. The CDR3 is 14 amino acids. Looked up from germline, CDR1 is SSHAT and CDR2 is FNYEAQ (reference sequence). The DNA of the CDR3 is TGTGCCAGCAGCTTAGAATACCTCGGGGGTACGCAGTATTTT. It specifies CASSLEYLGGTQYF. Filled out from reference TRBV7-7 and TRBJ2-3, the complete variable domain reads GAGVSQSPRYKVTKRGQDVTLRCDPISSHATLYWYQQALGQGPEFLTYFNYEAQPDKSGLPSDRFSAERPEGSISTLTIQRTEQRDSAMYRCASSLEYLGGTQYFGPGTRLTVL.

CDR3 sequence reads: CSASYNEKLFF. The CDR3 nucleotides read TGCAGTGCTAGTTATAATGAAAAACTGTTTTTT. This chain connects TRBV20-1 to TRBJ1-4; D is unresolved. Trimming took 3 bases from V and 4 from J, leaving 3 bases between them. This CDR3 has 11 residues. From germline, CDR1 is DFQATT and CDR2 SNEGSKA (reference sequence).

This clonotype was detected only once. This chain joins TRBV6-2 or TRBV6-3 and TRBJ2-7; the match to TRBD1 covers 8 bases. There are 14 residues in the CDR3. Germline V gene data show CDR1 as MNHEY and CDR2 as SVGEGT. V lost 5 bases and J lost 3; bases outside the gene matches: 6. The chain's CDR3 is CASSIDGTGYEQYV. CDR3 in DNA: TGTGCCAGCAGTATCGATGGGACAGGCTACGAGCAGTACGTC.

This clonotype was observed a few times. The V call is TRBV7-9, the J call TRBJ2-3; unclear D gene. The CDR3 totals 17 residues. Germline V gene sequence: CDR1 SEHNR, CDR2 FQNEAQ (reference sequence). Trimming took 3 bases from V and 0 from J, leaving 16 bases between them. CDR3 in DNA: TGTGCCAGCAGCTTGGTTCATGGGTTCCCTAGCACAGATACGCAGTATTTT. It yields the protein CASSLVHGFPSTDTQYF. Full variable domain (outside the CDR3, taken from reference TRBV7-9 and TRBJ2-3): DTGVSQNPRHKITKRGQNVTFRCDPISEHNRLYWYRQTLGQGPEFLTYFQNEAQLEKSRLLSDRFSAERPKGSFSTLEIQRTEQGDSAMYLCASSLVHGFPSTDTQYFGPGTRLTVL.

The chain is built from TRBV9 and TRBJ2-7, with D tentatively TRBD1 or TRBD2 (5 bases each). V lost 4 bases and J 1 base, leaving 12 bases between the germline ends. The CDR3 runs to 14 residues. The germline CDR1 and CDR2 sequences are SGDLS and YYNGEE. CDR3 loop: CASSPGDASYEQYF. The DNA for the CDR3 is TGTGCCAGCAGCCCCGGGGACGCATCCTACGAGCAGTACTTC.

A few counts support this clonotype. The chain combines TRBV27 with TRBJ2-1, with TRBD2 matching 8 bases. The V gene's germline CDR1 is MNHEY and CDR2 SMNVEV (reference sequence). V was clipped by 7 bases and J by 9 bases; unmatched bases: 8. This CDR3 has 13 residues. The CDR3 region has the DNA TGTGCCAGCACTCGGGGGGGCCTAGGTGAGCAGTTCTTC. Translation gives CASTRGGLGEQFF.

This chain joins TRBV5-5 and TRBJ2-1, with 9 bases matching TRBD1. The CDR3 covers 18 residues. V was clipped by 1 base and J by 6 bases; unmatched bases: 14. The germline V gene encodes CDR1 SGHKS and CDR2 YYEKEE (reference sequence). The CDR3, as DNA: TGTGCCAGCAGCTTGAGTCCCGGGACAGGGCCATTAGGCAATGAGCAGTTCTTC. Its translation: CASSLSPGTGPLGNEQFF.

This clonotype came up many times. V and J are TRBV6-5 and TRBJ2-5, with TRBD2 matching over 15 bases. Germline V gene data show CDR1 as MNHEY and CDR2 as SVGAGI. With V trimmed by 4 bases and J by 5 bases, 8 bases remained unmatched. The CDR3 spans 17 residues. CDR3 amino acids: CASSSRTSGGAWETQYF. CDR3 in DNA: TGTGCCAGCAGTTCCCGGACTAGCGGGGGGGCCTGGGAGACCCAGTACTTC.

There are a few counts of this clonotype. The V and J genes are TRBV10-3 and TRBJ2-5; D is uncertain. Germline CDR1 is ENHRY and CDR2 is SYGVKD. V lost 2 bases, J lost 3 bases, and 7 bases lay in between. The CDR3 loop spans 13 amino acids. The CDR3 DNA follows: TGTGCCATCAGTGAGGGCAGTAAAGAGACCCAGTACTTC. Translated: CAISEGSKETQYF.